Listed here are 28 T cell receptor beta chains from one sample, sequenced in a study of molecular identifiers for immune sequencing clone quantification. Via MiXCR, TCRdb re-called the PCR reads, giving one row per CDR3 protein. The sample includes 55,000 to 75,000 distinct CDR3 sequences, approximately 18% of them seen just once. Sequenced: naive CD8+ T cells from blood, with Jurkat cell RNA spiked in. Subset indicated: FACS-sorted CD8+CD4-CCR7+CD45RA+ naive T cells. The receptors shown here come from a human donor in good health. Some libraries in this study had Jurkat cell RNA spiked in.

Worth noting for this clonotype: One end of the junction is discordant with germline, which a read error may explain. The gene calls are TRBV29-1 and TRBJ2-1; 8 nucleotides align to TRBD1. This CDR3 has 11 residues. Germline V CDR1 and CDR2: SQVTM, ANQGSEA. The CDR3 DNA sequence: TGCAGCGCTCGCAGGGGGCCTGAGCGGTTCTTC. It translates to CSARRGPERFF.

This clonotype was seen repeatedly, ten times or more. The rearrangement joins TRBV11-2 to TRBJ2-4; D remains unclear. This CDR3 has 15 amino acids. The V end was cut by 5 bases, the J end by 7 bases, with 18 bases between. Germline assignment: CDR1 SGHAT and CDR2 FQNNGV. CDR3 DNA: TGTGCCAGCAGCATTCACTTAGGGCCCCAGAACATTCAGTACTTC. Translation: CASSIHLGPQNIQYF.

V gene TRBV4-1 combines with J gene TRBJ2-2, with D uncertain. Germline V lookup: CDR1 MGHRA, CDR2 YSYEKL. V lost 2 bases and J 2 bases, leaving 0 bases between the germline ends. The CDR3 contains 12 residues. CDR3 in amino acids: CASSQNTGELFF. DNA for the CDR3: TGCGCCAGCAGCCAAAACACCGGGGAGCTGTTTTTT.

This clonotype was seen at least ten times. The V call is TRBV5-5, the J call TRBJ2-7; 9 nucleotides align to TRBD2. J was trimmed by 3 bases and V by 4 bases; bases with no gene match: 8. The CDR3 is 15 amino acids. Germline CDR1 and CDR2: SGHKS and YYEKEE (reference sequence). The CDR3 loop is CASSLSGRPLYEQYF. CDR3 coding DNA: TGTGCCAGCAGCCTCAGCGGGAGGCCCCTCTACGAGCAGTACTTC.

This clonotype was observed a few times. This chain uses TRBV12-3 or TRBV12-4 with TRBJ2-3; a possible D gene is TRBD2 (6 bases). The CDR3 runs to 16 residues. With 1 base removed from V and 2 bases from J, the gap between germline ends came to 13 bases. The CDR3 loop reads CASSLGGMGTTDTQYF. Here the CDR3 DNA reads TGTGCCAGCAGTTTAGGCGGGATGGGTACCACAGATACGCAGTATTTT.

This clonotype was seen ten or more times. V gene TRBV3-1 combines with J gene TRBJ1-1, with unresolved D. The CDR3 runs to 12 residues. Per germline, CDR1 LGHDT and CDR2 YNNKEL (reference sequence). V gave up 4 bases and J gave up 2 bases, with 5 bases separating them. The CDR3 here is CASSPQNTEAFF. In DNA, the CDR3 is TGTGCCAGCAGCCCGCAAAACACTGAAGCTTTCTTT.

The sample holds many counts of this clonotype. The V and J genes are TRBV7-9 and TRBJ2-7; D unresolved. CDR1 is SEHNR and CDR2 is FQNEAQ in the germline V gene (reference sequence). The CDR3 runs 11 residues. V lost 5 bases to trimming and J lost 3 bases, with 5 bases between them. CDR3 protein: CASSPDYEQYF. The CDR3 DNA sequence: TGTGCCAGCAGCCCCGACTACGAGCAGTACTTC. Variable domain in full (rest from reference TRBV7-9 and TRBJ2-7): DTGVSQNPRHKITKRGQNVTFRCDPISEHNRLYWYRQTLGQGPEFLTYFQNEAQLEKSRLLSDRFSAERPKGSFSTLEIQRTEQGDSAMYLCASSPDYEQYFGPGTRLTVT.

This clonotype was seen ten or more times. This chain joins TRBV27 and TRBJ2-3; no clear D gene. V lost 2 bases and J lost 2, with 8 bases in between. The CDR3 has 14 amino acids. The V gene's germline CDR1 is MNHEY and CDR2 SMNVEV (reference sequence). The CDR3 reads CASSLVQHTDTQYF. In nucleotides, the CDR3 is TGTGCCAGCAGTTTAGTACAACACACAGATACGCAGTATTTT.

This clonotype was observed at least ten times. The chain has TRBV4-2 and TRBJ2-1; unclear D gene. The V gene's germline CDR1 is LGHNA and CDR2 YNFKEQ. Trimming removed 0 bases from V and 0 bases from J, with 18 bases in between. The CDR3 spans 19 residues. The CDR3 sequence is CASSQDWPRQPSSYNEQFF. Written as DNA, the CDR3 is TGTGCCAGCAGCCAAGATTGGCCTAGACAACCAAGCTCCTACAATGAGCAGTTCTTC.

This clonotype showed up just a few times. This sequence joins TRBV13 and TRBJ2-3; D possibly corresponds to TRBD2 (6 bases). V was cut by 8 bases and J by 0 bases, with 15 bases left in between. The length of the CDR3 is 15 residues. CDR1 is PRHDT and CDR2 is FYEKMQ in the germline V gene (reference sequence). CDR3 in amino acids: CASAGGGASTDTQYF. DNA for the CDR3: TGTGCCAGCGCCGGAGGCGGGGCCAGCACAGATACGCAGTATTTT.

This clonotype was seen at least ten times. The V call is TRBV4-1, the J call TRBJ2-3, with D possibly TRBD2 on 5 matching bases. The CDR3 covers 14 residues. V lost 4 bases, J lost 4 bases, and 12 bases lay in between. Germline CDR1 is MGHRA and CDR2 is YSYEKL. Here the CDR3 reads CASSPREAADTQYF. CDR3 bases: TGCGCCAGCAGCCCCCGGGAAGCAGCAGATACGCAGTATTTT.

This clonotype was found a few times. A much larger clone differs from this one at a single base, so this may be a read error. CDR3 region: CASSYSTATNEKLVF. The CDR3 DNA is TGTGCCAGCAGTTACAGCACCGCAACTAATGAAAAACTGGTTTTT. V gene TRBV28 combines with J gene TRBJ1-4; no clear D gene. CDR3 size: 15 residues. CDR1 is MDHEN, CDR2 SYDVKM, per germline.

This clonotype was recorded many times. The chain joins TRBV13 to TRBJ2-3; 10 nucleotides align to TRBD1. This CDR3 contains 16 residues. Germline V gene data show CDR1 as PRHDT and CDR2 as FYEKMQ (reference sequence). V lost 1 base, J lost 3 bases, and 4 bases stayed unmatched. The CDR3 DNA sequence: TGTGCCAGCAGCTTAGAGGACAGGGGGGTGACAGATACGCAGTATTTT. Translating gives CASSLEDRGVTDTQYF.

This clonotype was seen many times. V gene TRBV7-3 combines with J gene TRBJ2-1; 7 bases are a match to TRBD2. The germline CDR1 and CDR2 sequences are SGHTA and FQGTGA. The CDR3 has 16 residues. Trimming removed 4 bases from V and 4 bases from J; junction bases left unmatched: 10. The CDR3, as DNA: TGTGCCAGCAGCTCGAGCCGGGAGGACCCTTACAATGAGCAGTTCTTC. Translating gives CASSSSREDPYNEQFF.

Written as DNA, the CDR3 is TGCGCCAGCAGCCAAGATCCGGGGACCTGCAATGAGCAGTTCTTC. It is translated as CASSQDPGTCNEQFF. The chain recombines TRBV4-3 with TRBJ2-1; D may match TRBD1 or TRBD2 (5 bases each). CDR1 is LGHNA, CDR2 YSLEER, per germline. Between the trimmed V and J ends, which lost 0 bases and 6 bases, there was a span of 12 bases. CDR3 length: 15 residues.

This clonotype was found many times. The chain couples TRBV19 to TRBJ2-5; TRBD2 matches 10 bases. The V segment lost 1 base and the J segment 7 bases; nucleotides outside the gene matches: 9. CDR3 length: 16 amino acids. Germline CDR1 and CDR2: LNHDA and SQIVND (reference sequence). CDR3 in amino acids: CASSIVPGLASTTQYF. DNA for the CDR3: TGTGCCAGTAGTATAGTTCCGGGACTAGCGTCTACGACCCAGTACTTC. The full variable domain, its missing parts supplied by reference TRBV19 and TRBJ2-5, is DGGITQSPKYLFRKEGQNVTLSCEQNLNHDAMYWYRQDPGQGLRLIYYSQIVNDFQKGDIAEGYSVSREKKESFPLTVTSAQKNPTAFYLCASSIVPGLASTTQYFGPGTRLLVL.

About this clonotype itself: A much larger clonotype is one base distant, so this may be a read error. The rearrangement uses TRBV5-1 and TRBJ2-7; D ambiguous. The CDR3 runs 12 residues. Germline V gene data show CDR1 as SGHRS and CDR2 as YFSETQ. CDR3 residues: CAGSLREWEQYF. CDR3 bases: TGCGCCGGCAGCTTAAGGGAATGGGAGCAGTACTTC.

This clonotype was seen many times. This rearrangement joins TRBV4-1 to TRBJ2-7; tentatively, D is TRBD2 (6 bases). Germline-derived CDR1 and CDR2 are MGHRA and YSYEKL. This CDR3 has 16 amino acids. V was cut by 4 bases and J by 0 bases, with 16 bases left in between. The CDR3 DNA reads TGCGCCAGCAGCCCTATCCCGGGAGCCCGCTCCTACGAGCAGTACTTC. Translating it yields CASSPIPGARSYEQYF.

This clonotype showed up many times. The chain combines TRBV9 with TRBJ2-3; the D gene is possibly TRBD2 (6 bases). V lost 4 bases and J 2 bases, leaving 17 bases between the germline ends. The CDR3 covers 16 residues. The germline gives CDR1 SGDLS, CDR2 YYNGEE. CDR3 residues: CASSTQEGPATDTQYF. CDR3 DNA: TGTGCCAGCAGCACCCAGGAGGGCCCCGCCACAGATACGCAGTATTTT. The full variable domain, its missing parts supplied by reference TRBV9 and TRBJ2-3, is DSGVTQTPKHLITATGQRVTLRCSPRSGDLSVYWYQQSLDQGLQFLIQYYNGEERAKGNILERFSAQQFPDLHSELNLSSLELGDSALYFCASSTQEGPATDTQYFGPGTRLTVL.

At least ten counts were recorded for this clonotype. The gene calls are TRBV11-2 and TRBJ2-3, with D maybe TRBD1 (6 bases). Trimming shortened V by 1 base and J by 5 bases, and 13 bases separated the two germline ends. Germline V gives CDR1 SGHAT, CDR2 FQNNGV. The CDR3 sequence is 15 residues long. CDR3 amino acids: CASSLVPRGIDTQYF. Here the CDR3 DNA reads TGTGCCAGCAGCTTAGTCCCTAGGGGGATAGATACGCAGTATTTT. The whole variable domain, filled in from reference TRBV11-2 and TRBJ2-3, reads EAGVAQSPRYKIIEKRQSVAFWCNPISGHATLYWYQQILGQGPKLLIQFQNNGVVDDSQLPKDRFSAERLKGVDSTLKIQPAKLEDSAVYLCASSLVPRGIDTQYFGPGTRLTVL.

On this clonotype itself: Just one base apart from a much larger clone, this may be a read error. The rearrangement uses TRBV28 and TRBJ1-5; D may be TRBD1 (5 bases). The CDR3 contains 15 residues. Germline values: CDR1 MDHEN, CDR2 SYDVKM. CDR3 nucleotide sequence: TGTGCCAGCAATTTATTCGGGGGGAAAAATCAGCCCCAGCATTTT. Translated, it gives CASNLFGGKNQPQHF.

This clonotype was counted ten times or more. The CDR3 DNA follows: TGTGCCAGCAGTTTATTAGGGGCGCAGAGCAATCAGCCCCAGCATTTT. This translates into CASSLLGAQSNQPQHF. The J gene is TRBJ1-5, the V gene TRBV27; maybe TRBD1 (5 bases). In germline, CDR1 is MNHEY, CDR2 SMNVEV (reference sequence). The V end lost 1 base, the J end lost 1 base, and 11 bases lay between the germline ends. The CDR3 runs 16 residues.

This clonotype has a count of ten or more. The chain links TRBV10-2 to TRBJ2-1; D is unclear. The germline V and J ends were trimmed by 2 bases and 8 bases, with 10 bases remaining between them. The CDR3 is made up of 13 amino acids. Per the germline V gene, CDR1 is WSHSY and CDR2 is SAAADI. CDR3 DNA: TGCGCCAGCAGTGAGATTCTGGGGTATGAGCAGTTCTTC. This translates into CASSEILGYEQFF.

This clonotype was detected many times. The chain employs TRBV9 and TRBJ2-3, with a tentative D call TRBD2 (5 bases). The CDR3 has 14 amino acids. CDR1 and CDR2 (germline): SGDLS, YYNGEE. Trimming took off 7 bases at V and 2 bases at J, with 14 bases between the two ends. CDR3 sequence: CASQDLNHTDTQYF. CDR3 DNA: TGTGCCAGCCAGGACTTGAACCACACAGATACGCAGTATTTT.

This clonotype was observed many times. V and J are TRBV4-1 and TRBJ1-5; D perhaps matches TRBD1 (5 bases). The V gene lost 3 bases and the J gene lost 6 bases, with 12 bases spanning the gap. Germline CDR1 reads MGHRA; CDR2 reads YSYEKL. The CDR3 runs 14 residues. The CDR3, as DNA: TGCGCCAGCAGCCACCCTTCAGGGTCTCAGCCCCAGCATTTT. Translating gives CASSHPSGSQPQHF.

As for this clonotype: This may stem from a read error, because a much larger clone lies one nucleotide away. CDR3: CASTPFGTVEPPLHF. The CDR3 DNA sequence: TGTGCCAGCACCCCCTTCGGGACAGTAGAACCACCCCTCCACTTT. V usage is TRBV27 and J usage is TRBJ1-6, with 7 bases fitting TRBD1. Germline values: CDR1 MNHEY, CDR2 SMNVEV (reference sequence). V trimming: 7 bases; J trimming: 11 bases; junction bases outside the gene matches: 14. CDR3 length: 15 residues.

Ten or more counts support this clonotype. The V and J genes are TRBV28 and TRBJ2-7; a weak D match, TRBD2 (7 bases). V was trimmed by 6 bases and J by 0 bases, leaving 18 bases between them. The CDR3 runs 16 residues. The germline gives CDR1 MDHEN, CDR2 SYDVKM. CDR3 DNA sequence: TGTGCCAGCAGCTCGATCGGGGGGCCAAGCTCCTACGAGCAGTACTTC. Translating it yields CASSSIGGPSSYEQYF.

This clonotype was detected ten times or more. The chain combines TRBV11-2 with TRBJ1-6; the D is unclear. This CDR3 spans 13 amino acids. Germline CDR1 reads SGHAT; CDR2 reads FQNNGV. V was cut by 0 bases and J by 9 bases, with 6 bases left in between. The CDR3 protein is CASSLEPGSPLHF. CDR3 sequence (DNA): TGTGCCAGCAGCTTAGAACCAGGTTCACCCCTCCACTTT.